Detailed here is one T cell receptor (beta chain). Its specificity is not known. The sample originates from a study of radiation and T cells in renal cell carcinoma. At the level of the study: Nephrectomy followed 15 Gy stereotactic body radiation by 4 weeks. Study-wide results and limits: Pretreatment tumor biopsies were lacking, so baseline clonotypes are unknown.

Time point of the sample: blood 2 weeks post-SBRT. Described treatment: 15 Gy SBRT to primary tumor, nephrectomy 4 weeks later. Blood was sampled at baseline, 2 weeks and 4 weeks after SBRT. The patient's renal cell carcinoma had clear cell pathology. Clones were read by immunoSEQ multiplex PCR, and TCRdb kept only the in-frame ones, dropping some. The repertoire consists of around 60,000 clones, with around 78% occurring once and the leading ten covering under 7%. There are 15 residues in the CDR3. J lost 7 bases, V lost 6 bases, and 12 bases had no gene match. Germline lookup yields CDR1 MNHNS and CDR2 SASEGT.

The TCR originated in a man aged 60 to 75 with renal cell carcinoma. This specimen consisted of blood, obtained from a patient whose treatment included radiotherapy and nephrectomy. V is TRBV6-1 and J is TRBJ1-1; 9 positions agree with TRBD1. CDR3 loop: CASRDLLQGAGEAFF. The CDR3 DNA reads TGTGCCAGCAGGGACCTTTTACAGGGGGCTGGTGAAGCTTTCTTT.